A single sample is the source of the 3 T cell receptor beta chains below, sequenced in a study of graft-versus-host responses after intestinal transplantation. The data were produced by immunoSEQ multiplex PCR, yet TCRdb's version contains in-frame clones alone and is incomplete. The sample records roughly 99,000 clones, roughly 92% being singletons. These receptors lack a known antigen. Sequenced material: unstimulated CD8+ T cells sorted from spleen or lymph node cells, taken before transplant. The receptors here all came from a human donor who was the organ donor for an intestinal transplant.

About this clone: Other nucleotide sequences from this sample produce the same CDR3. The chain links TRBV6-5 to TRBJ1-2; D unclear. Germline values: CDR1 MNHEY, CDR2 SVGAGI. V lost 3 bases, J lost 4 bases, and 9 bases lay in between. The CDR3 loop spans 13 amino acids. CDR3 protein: CASSYSPSYGYTF. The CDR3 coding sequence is TGTGCCAGCAGTTATTCCCCCAGCTATGGCTACACCTTC.

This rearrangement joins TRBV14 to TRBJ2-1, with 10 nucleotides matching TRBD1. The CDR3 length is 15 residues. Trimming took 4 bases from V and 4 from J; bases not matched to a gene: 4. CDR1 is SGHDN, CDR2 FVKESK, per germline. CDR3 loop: CASSLTGGAYNEQFF. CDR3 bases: TGTGCCAGCAGCCTGACAGGGGGCGCGTACAATGAGCAGTTCTTC.

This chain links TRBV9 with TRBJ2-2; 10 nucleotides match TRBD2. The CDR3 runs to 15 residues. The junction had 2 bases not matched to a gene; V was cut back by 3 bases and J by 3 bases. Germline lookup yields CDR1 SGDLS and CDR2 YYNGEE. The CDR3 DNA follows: TGTGCCAGCAGCGCTAGCGGGGGAGACACCGGGGAGCTGTTTTTT. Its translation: CASSASGGDTGELFF.